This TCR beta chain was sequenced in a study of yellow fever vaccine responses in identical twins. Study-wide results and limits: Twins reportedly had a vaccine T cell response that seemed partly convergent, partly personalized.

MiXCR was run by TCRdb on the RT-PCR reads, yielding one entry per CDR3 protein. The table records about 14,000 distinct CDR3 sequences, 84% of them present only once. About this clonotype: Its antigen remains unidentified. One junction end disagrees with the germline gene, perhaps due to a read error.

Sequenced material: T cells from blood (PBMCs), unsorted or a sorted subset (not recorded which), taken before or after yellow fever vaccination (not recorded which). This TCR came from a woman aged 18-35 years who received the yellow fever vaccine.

CDR3 sequence reads: CASNLPHQPQHF. The CDR3 nucleotides are TGTGCCAGCAATTTACCACATCAGCCCCAGCATTTT. The gene calls are TRBV28 and TRBJ1-5; D ambiguous. In germline, CDR1 is MDHEN, CDR2 SYDVKM. This CDR3 spans 12 amino acids.